These T cell receptor beta chains were read from a single sample in a study of CD8 T cells in ankylosing spondylitis. Via MiXCR, TCRdb re-called the 5' RACE reads, giving one row per CDR3 protein. Here the sample spans a few hundred thousand distinct CDR3 sequences, approximately 8.2% being singletons. The sequenced sample was blood, either unsorted or a sorted T cell fraction (not recorded which). These receptors were obtained from a male donor with ankylosing spondylitis. Each CDR3 is given with its conserved first and last residue. The order of the fields is CDR3 DNA, CDR3 protein, clone size, J gene, V gene, D gene. A D gene is named only where the DNA matches it firmly. Clone size is given for some rows only: seen once, a few or many times, or a class if the clone is expanded.

CDR3 DNA: TGTGCCAGCAGTAGGGCCGGGACAGGGAATGAAAAACTGTTTTTT
CDR3 protein: CASSRAGTGNEKLFF
clone size: few
J gene: TRBJ1-4
V gene: TRBV6-1
D gene: TRBD1

CDR3 DNA: TGTGCCATCAACCGGCAGGGAGGCCCCTACAATGAGCAGTTCTTC
CDR3 protein: CAINRQGGPYNEQFF
clone size: -
J gene: TRBJ2-1
V gene: TRBV10-3
D gene: -

CDR3 DNA: TGCGCCAGCACCCTCAGAGGGGGGGAGCTGTTTTTT
CDR3 protein: CASTLRGGELFF
clone size: -
J gene: TRBJ2-2
V gene: TRBV5-1
D gene: -

CDR3 DNA: TGTGCCACCAGTGATCCTAAACTAGCGGGAGCGTACAATGAGCAGTTCTTC
CDR3 protein: CATSDPKLAGAYNEQFF
clone size: few
J gene: TRBJ2-1
V gene: TRBV24-1
D gene: TRBD2

CDR3 DNA: TGTGCTAGCAGCTTAGGACCCCTAGACAATGAGCAGTTCTTC
CDR3 protein: CASSLGPLDNEQFF
clone size: few
J gene: TRBJ2-1
V gene: TRBV7-7
D gene: -

CDR3 DNA: TGTGCCAGCAGTTACTCGATGGGGCGGGGCGAGCGCTATGGCTACACCTTC
CDR3 protein: CASSYSMGRGERYGYTF
clone size: -
J gene: TRBJ1-2
V gene: TRBV6-5
D gene: -

CDR3 DNA: TGTGCCAGCAGCGAGGGGACAGTTGCAACTAATGAAAAACTGTTTTTT
CDR3 protein: CASSEGTVATNEKLFF
clone size: -
J gene: TRBJ1-4
V gene: TRBV28
D gene: TRBD1

CDR3 DNA: TGTGCCAGCAGTTTAAAGGGTAGCGGGAGATCCTTCTCCTACGAGCAGTACTTC
CDR3 protein: CASSLKGSGRSFSYEQYF
clone size: few
J gene: TRBJ2-7
V gene: TRBV12-3/TRBV12-4
D gene: TRBD2

CDR3 DNA: TGTGCCAGCACCCTAGCGGGCCTCACCTACGAGCAGTACTTC
CDR3 protein: CASTLAGLTYEQYF
clone size: few
J gene: TRBJ2-7
V gene: TRBV28
D gene: TRBD2

CDR3 DNA: TGTGCCAGCAGCCCCAGCGGGAGTAAAAACATTCAGTACTTC
CDR3 protein: CASSPSGSKNIQYF
clone size: -
J gene: TRBJ2-4
V gene: TRBV7-9
D gene: TRBD2

CDR3 DNA: TGCGCCAGCAGCTTACAGGAAATGGGCAATGAGCAGTTCTTC
CDR3 protein: CASSLQEMGNEQFF
clone size: many
J gene: TRBJ2-1
V gene: TRBV5-1
D gene: -

CDR3 DNA: TGTGCCAGCAGCGCGCGATACGACCCCTACAATGAGCAGTTCTTC
CDR3 protein: CASSARYDPYNEQFF
clone size: -
J gene: TRBJ2-1
V gene: TRBV7-3
D gene: -

CDR3 DNA: TGTGCCAGCAGCCTCGACAGTTCCTATAATTCACCCCTCCACTTT
CDR3 protein: CASSLDSSYNSPLHF
clone size: -
J gene: TRBJ1-6
V gene: TRBV6-2/TRBV6-3
D gene: -

CDR3 DNA: TGTGCCAGTGGGACAGGGGGTTCCTACGAGCAGTACTTC
CDR3 protein: CASGTGGSYEQYF
clone size: -
J gene: TRBJ2-7
V gene: TRBV4-2
D gene: TRBD1

CDR3 DNA: TGTGCCAGCAGCTTGGGTGGGTTCGCAGATACGCAGTATTTT
CDR3 protein: CASSLGGFADTQYF
clone size: many
J gene: TRBJ2-3
V gene: TRBV5-6
D gene: -

CDR3 DNA: TGTGCCAGCTCCCCAAGACTGCCCAGGGAGGCTGGTGAGCAGTTCTTC
CDR3 protein: CASSPRLPREAGEQFF
clone size: -
J gene: TRBJ2-1
V gene: TRBV18
D gene: -

CDR3 DNA: TGTGCCAGCAGCTTCCTAGCGGGAGGGCCGTTTGAGCAGTTCTTC
CDR3 protein: CASSFLAGGPFEQFF
clone size: many
J gene: TRBJ2-1
V gene: TRBV12-3/TRBV12-4
D gene: TRBD2

CDR3 DNA: TGTGCCAGCAGCCAAGGAGGGGAAACAGCGGAGACCCAGTACTTC
CDR3 protein: CASSQGGETAETQYF
clone size: -
J gene: TRBJ2-5
V gene: TRBV3-1
D gene: -

CDR3 DNA: TGCAGTGCTAGGGAGGGCCCCGGGGAGCTGTTTTTT
CDR3 protein: CSAREGPGELFF
clone size: many
J gene: TRBJ2-2
V gene: TRBV20-1
D gene: -

CDR3 DNA: TGTGCCAGCAGTTTAAGTACTAGCGTTTCCTACAATGAGCAGTTCTTC
CDR3 protein: CASSLSTSVSYNEQFF
clone size: few
J gene: TRBJ2-1
V gene: TRBV6-5
D gene: TRBD2